Presented here are 18 T cell receptor beta chains from one specimen sequenced in a study of CXCR3-negative and CXCR3-positive naive CD8 T cells. Study-wide findings and caveats: More hydrophobic TRB CDR3s occurred in CXCR3-positive than in CXCR3-negative naive cells.

For these receptors, no antigen is known. 5' RACE that incorporated UMI labels was used to prepare the TRB cDNA libraries. TCRdb re-called the 5' RACE reads; every CDR3 protein appears as one record, without DNA. Recorded here are roughly 140,000 distinct CDR3 sequences; the top ten clones represent under 0.35%. The sequencing sample was made of naive CXCR3+ CD8+ T cells from blood. Specified subset: CD45RO-CCR7+CD27+CD95- naive CD8+ T cells expressing CXCR3 (TNR3+). The receptors here all came from a human donor in good health. Some clones in this sample may be carry-over from other donors' samples.

The chain combines TRBV7-9 with TRBJ2-7. Germline V gene data show CDR1 as SEHNR and CDR2 as FQNEAQ (reference sequence). This CDR3 has 15 amino acids. This CDR3 reads CASSFGPNSTYEQYF.

The chain combines TRBV3-1 with TRBJ1-3. Germline V gene lookup returns CDR1 LGHDT and CDR2 YNNKEL (reference sequence). The CDR3 has 14 amino acids. CDR3: CANIALQSGNTIYF.

The chain combines TRBV28 with TRBJ1-2; TCRdb proposes TRBD1, but this gene call is untestable without DNA. Looked up from germline, CDR1 is MDHEN and CDR2 is SYDVKM. This CDR3 is built from 13 residues. The CDR3 region is CASSFPGQIGYTF.

The V call is TRBV5-6, the J call TRBJ2-3; TCRdb indicates TRBD2, and absent DNA this call remains unverified. CDR3 size: 19 residues. Germline V gene lookup returns CDR1 SGHDT and CDR2 YYEEEE. Here the CDR3 reads CASSPPRPGTSGRTDTQYF.

The chain joins TRBV5-6 to TRBJ1-3. Germline CDR1 and CDR2: SGHDT and YYEEEE. The CDR3 has 13 residues. This CDR3 reads CASSQDSGNTIYF. The full variable domain, its missing parts supplied by reference TRBV5-6 and TRBJ1-3, is DAGVTQSPTHLIKTRGQQVTLRCSPKSGHDTVSWYQQALGQGPQFIFQYYEEEERQRGNFPDRFSGHQFPNYSSELNVNALLLGDSALYLCASSQDSGNTIYFGEGSWLTVV.

The rearrangement uses TRBV6-7 and TRBJ2-1; TCRdb reports TRBD1, a call that lacks DNA to check it against. TRBV6-7 is recorded as an ORF, its role being uncertain. The CDR3 loop spans 16 amino acids. The CDR3 loop is CASSNPGQGTYNEQFF.

The rearrangement links TRBV7-9 to TRBJ1-1; the TCRdb D gene call, TRBD1, has no DNA to confirm it. From germline, CDR1 is SEHNR and CDR2 FQNEAQ (reference sequence). The CDR3 is made up of 11 amino acids. CDR3 sequence reads: CASSLRGQAFF.

The chain carries TRBV27 and TRBJ2-3; the TCRdb call, TRBD2, lacks DNA for checking. Per germline, CDR1 MNHEY and CDR2 SMNVEV (reference sequence). This CDR3 has 15 amino acids. The CDR3 is CASDRLAGETDTQYF.

The chain links TRBV28 to TRBJ1-4; TCRdb designates TRBD1, a call that cannot be tested without DNA. The CDR3 totals 19 residues. CDR1 and CDR2 (germline): MDHEN, SYDVKM. The CDR3 loop is CASSYRKGPPQYTNEKLFF.

The chain recombines TRBV6-2 or TRBV6-3 with TRBJ2-3; TCRdb names TRBD2, which stays unverified in the absence of DNA. The CDR3 loop spans 15 amino acids. The V gene's germline CDR1 is MNHEY and CDR2 SVGEGT. CDR3 loop: CASSLTSENTDTQYF.

This rearrangement joins TRBV19 to TRBJ2-1; TCRdb names TRBD2, which stays unverified in the absence of DNA. The germline V gene has CDR1 LNHDA and CDR2 SQIVND (reference sequence). The length of the CDR3 is 14 residues. The CDR3 sequence is CASSIDLGGNEQFF.

The genes are TRBV9 and TRBJ2-7; TCRdb names TRBD1, which stays unverified in the absence of DNA. Germline CDR1 SGDLS, CDR2 YYNGEE. The length of the CDR3 is 15 residues. CDR3 amino acids: CASSTGANLLDEQYF.

The chain joins TRBV10-2 to TRBJ2-7; TCRdb's assignment of TRBD1 cannot be checked, as there is no DNA. From germline, CDR1 is WSHSY and CDR2 SAAADI. This CDR3 has 14 residues. The CDR3 region is CASSESDREGEQYF.

This CDR3 is CASSSSGITGVEETQYF. The rearrangement uses TRBV27 and TRBJ2-5; there is no DNA to check the TCRdb D call of TRBD1. CDR1 is MNHEY and CDR2 is SMNVEV in the germline V gene (reference sequence). CDR3 length: 17 amino acids.

The rearrangement links TRBV7-9 to TRBJ2-1; absent DNA, TCRdb's TRBD2 call cannot be checked. The CDR3 is 14 residues long. Germline V gene sequence: CDR1 SEHNR, CDR2 FQNEAQ (reference sequence). The CDR3 loop is CASSPPGLAPEQFF.

This rearrangement joins TRBV12-3 or TRBV12-4 to TRBJ2-3; without DNA, the TCRdb call of TRBD1 cannot be checked. The length of the CDR3 is 14 residues. The CDR3 reads CASSLGGLTDTQYF.

The rearrangement joins TRBV25-1 to TRBJ2-1; TCRdb's D call, TRBD1, is unchecked because there is no DNA. CDR1 MGHDK and CDR2 SYGVNS come from the germline V gene. The CDR3 totals 15 residues. Here the CDR3 reads CASSVSGTYYNEQFF.

V is TRBV27 and J is TRBJ2-7; TCRdb calls TRBD1, which cannot be checked without DNA. This CDR3 is 15 amino acids long. CDR1 and CDR2 from the germline V gene are MNHEY and SMNVEV (reference sequence). The chain's CDR3 is CASSLRDRVPYEQYF.